This T cell receptor (beta chain) was captured by sequencing in a study of OX40 agonist ivuxolimab in advanced cancers. Whole-study findings and limits: Fewer expanded clones were found on average in CD4+ than in CD8+ T cells.

The germline V gene encodes CDR1 SGHNT and CDR2 YYREEE (reference sequence). The CDR3 totals 16 residues. Trimming cost V 3 bases and J 6 bases; bases outside gene matches: 6. This clone was observed a few times. What it binds is not known. Profiling relied on immunoSEQ multiplex PCR, and the TCRdb table lists in-frame clones only, not all of them. The sample consists of about 33,000 clones, about 88% of them appearing once. The source material was CD4+ or CD8+ T cells sorted from blood, sampled in a trial of the OX40 agonist ivuxolimab. The source of this sequence is an adult with an advanced solid tumor such as melanoma, head and neck, liver or kidney cancer. The rearrangement joins TRBV5-4 to TRBJ2-7; 16 bases align to TRBD2. Written as DNA, the CDR3 is TGTGCCAGCAGCTCGGGACTAGCGGGAGGGCGCGGCGAGCAGTACTTC. Translating it yields CASSSGLAGGRGEQYF.